This T cell receptor (beta chain) was found in a study of identical twins. Turning to this clonotype: Its antigen is still unknown.

A universal primer binding site was introduced by template switching. The final cDNA contained unique molecular identifiers. TCRdb recomputed calls from the 5' RACE reads with MiXCR, one row per CDR3 protein. In the table there are hundreds of thousands of distinct CDR3 sequences, about 8.1% of which are singletons. Findings and caveats of the study: The study drew conclusions from cross-sectional statistical analysis, not from following the same donors. Modelling approaches yielded underestimates of out-of-frame TCR alpha sharing between monozygotic twins. Alpha sequences out of frame and shared by twins had excess low generation probability.

The same sample was also studied in work on yellow fever vaccine responses in identical twins.

This receptor was identified in a woman between 18 and 29 years old in good health. Sequenced sample: memory (CD45RO+) T cells sorted from blood.

The CDR3 sequence: CASSTTTTGLNSPLHF. For the CDR3, the DNA is TGCGCCAGCAGCACTACCACGACAGGGTTAAATTCACCCCTCCACTTT. The chain recombines TRBV5-1 with TRBJ1-6; 7 bases match TRBD1. The CDR3 spans 16 residues. The V segment lost 4 bases and the J segment 7 bases; nucleotides outside the gene matches: 11. The germline V gene has CDR1 SGHRS and CDR2 YFSETQ. The full variable domain, rest sourced from reference TRBV5-1 and TRBJ1-6, is KAGVTQTPRYLIKTRGQQVTLSCSPISGHRSVSWYQQTPGQGLQFLFEYFSETQRNKGNFPGRFSGRQFSNSRSEMNVSTLELGDSALYLCASSTTTTGLNSPLHFGNGTRLTVT.